The 30 T cell receptor beta chains presented below share a single source sample, sequenced in a study of T cell responses to AZD1222 COVID-19 vaccine. Libraries were prepared by immunoSEQ multiplex PCR; TCRdb keeps only in-frame clonotypes and omits some of them. The top ten clones hold around 14% of a sample with approximately 17,000 clones, around 80% of them seen once. Material: peripheral blood, obtained 28 days after the second AZD1222 dose. The receptors come from an adult who received the AZD1222 COVID-19 vaccine.

This clone showed up just once. This sequence joins TRBV14 and TRBJ2-7, with D possibly being TRBD2 (6 bases). Deletions cut 2 bases from V and 2 bases from J, with 10 bases between. The CDR3 totals 14 residues. Germline lookup yields CDR1 SGHDN and CDR2 FVKESK. DNA of the CDR3: TGTGCCAGCAGCCAACCCGGGAGTCCCTACGAGCAGTACTTC. The encoded protein is CASSQPGSPYEQYF.

This sequence joins TRBV30 and TRBJ2-1; tentatively, D is TRBD1 or TRBD2 (5 bases each). Trimming removed 5 bases at V and 9 bases at J, with 20 bases between. CDR1 is GTSNPN and CDR2 is SVGIG in the germline V gene (reference sequence). CDR3 length: 14 amino acids. CDR3 coding DNA: TGTGCCTGGGTGTGGGACCCAGATAGTGGTGAGCAGTTCTTC. It yields the protein CAWVWDPDSGEQFF.

V gene TRBV5-6 combines with J gene TRBJ1-2; 11 bases align to TRBD1. The V segment lost 7 bases and the J segment 3 bases; nucleotides outside the gene matches: 8. The CDR3 has 15 amino acids. Germline V gives CDR1 SGHDT, CDR2 YYEEEE. The CDR3 DNA reads TGTGCCAGCCGAGGGGACAGGGGGTCGGACTATGGCTACACCTTC. Protein: CASRGDRGSDYGYTF.

This chain uses TRBV6-5 with TRBJ1-1, with 9 nucleotides matching TRBD1. The V gene's germline CDR1 is MNHEY and CDR2 SVGAGI. V gave up 2 bases and J gave up 4 bases; unmatched junction bases: 8. This CDR3 is built from 16 residues. CDR3 sequence reads: CASSYPGQGGSTEAFF. Here the CDR3 DNA reads TGTGCCAGCAGTTACCCGGGACAGGGCGGAAGCACTGAAGCTTTCTTT.

This chain joins TRBV2 and TRBJ2-2; perhaps D is TRBD1 or TRBD2 (5 bases each). Germline V CDR1 and CDR2: SNHLY, FYNNEI. This CDR3 spans 14 amino acids. Trimming took off 6 bases at V and 6 bases at J, with 14 bases between the two ends. CDR3 region: CASSPGPRAGELFF. The CDR3 DNA reads TGTGCCAGCAGCCCAGGGCCGAGGGCCGGGGAGCTGTTTTTT.

The chain couples TRBV11-2 to TRBJ1-1; weak D call: TRBD1 (6 bases). The CDR3 runs 15 residues. Germline CDR1 and CDR2: SGHAT and FQNNGV. Trimming stripped 5 bases from V and 0 bases from J, with 13 bases between. The CDR3, as DNA: TGTGCCAGCAGCCCAACAGGGCTCATGAACACTGAAGCTTTCTTT. Translation gives CASSPTGLMNTEAFF. The entire variable domain, with the rest obtained from reference TRBV11-2 and TRBJ1-1, is as follows: EAGVAQSPRYKIIEKRQSVAFWCNPISGHATLYWYQQILGQGPKLLIQFQNNGVVDDSQLPKDRFSAERLKGVDSTLKIQPAKLEDSAVYLCASSPTGLMNTEAFFGQGTRLTVV.

The chain uses TRBV28 and TRBJ2-1, with 10 bases aligning to TRBD1. Germline CDR1 is MDHEN and CDR2 is SYDVKM. Germline trimming cut 1 base from V and 7 bases from J; bases unmatched to any gene: 7. The CDR3 covers 16 residues. CDR3 in DNA: TGTGCCAGCAGTTTATTCAGACAGGGGGCAAAGAATGAGCAGTTCTTC. Protein sequence: CASSLFRQGAKNEQFF.

The chain joins TRBV12-3 or TRBV12-4 to TRBJ1-5; D uncertain. The CDR3 runs 13 residues. V was pared by 6 bases and J by 1 base, with 7 bases between. CDR3 protein: CASRVGSNQPQHF. Written as DNA, the CDR3 is TGTGCCAGCAGGGTAGGCAGCAATCAGCCCCAGCATTTT.

This clone was seen a single time. V gene TRBV2 combines with J gene TRBJ2-4; 10 positions match TRBD2. J was trimmed by 2 bases and V by 3 bases; bases with no gene match: 4. Germline values: CDR1 SNHLY, CDR2 FYNNEI. This CDR3 is built from 16 residues. CDR3 amino acids: CASSEKRGGTKNIQYF. The CDR3 nucleotides read TGTGCCAGCAGTGAGAAGCGGGGGGGGACCAAAAACATTCAGTACTTC.

This clone is medium-sized within its sample. This chain uses TRBV18 with TRBJ1-2; no definite D call. Germline CDR1 KGHSH, CDR2 LQKENI. V was trimmed by 2 bases and J by 8 bases, leaving 12 bases between them. The CDR3 loop spans 13 amino acids. CDR3: CASSPSQSGGYTF. The CDR3 DNA reads as TGTGCCAGCTCACCAAGCCAATCTGGCGGCTACACCTTC.

The genes are TRBV5-4 and TRBJ2-7; D uncertain. The germline gives CDR1 SGHNT, CDR2 YYREEE (reference sequence). The CDR3 covers 14 residues. The ends were cut back, 3 bases at V and 1 base at J, with 11 bases in the middle. CDR3 nucleotides: TGTGCCAGCAGCTACTCCCCGTCTTCCTACGAGCAGTACTTC. Its protein product is CASSYSPSSYEQYF.

V and J are TRBV5-4 and TRBJ2-7, with 8 positions matching TRBD1. Germline V gene sequence: CDR1 SGHNT, CDR2 YYREEE (reference sequence). V shed 2 bases and J 4 bases; nucleotides not matched to a gene: 2. The CDR3 consists of 13 residues. The CDR3: CASSFGDRYEQYF. In nucleotides, the CDR3 is TGTGCCAGCAGCTTCGGGGACAGGTACGAGCAGTACTTC.

About this clone itself: The junction differs from germline at one of its ends, possibly a read error. At the DNA level, this CDR3 is encoded by other sequences in the same sample as well. The chain couples TRBV12-3 or TRBV12-4 to TRBJ1-2; D might be TRBD1 (5 bases). The CDR3 sequence is 11 residues long. The CDR3 DNA sequence: TGTGCTAGCAGTTTCGGGGACGGCTACACCTTC. Amino acids: CASSFGDGYTF.

The chain combines TRBV5-4 with TRBJ2-2, with D maybe TRBD1 (5 bases). This CDR3 comprises 16 residues. Trimming left V 2 bases short and J 4 bases short, with 15 bases between. The germline V gene encodes CDR1 SGHNT and CDR2 YYREEE (reference sequence). The CDR3 bases are TGTGCCAGCAGCTTACAAGGGGCGCGTGGCACCGGGGAGCTGTTTTTT. This sequence encodes CASSLQGARGTGELFF.

The rearrangement joins TRBV6-4 to TRBJ1-6; the D gene is possibly TRBD1 (5 bases). V was pared by 4 bases and J by 10 bases, with 11 bases between. Looked up from germline, CDR1 is MRHNA and CDR2 is SNTAGT. The CDR3 has 13 amino acids. For the CDR3, the DNA is TGTGCCAGCAGTGTGGACTGGGACTCACCCCTCCACTTT. Translation: CASSVDWDSPLHF.

The table lists this clone with a count of one. The rearrangement uses TRBV7-2 and TRBJ2-3; no clear D gene. V lost 1 base, J lost 5 bases, and 4 bases lay in between. The germline V gene encodes CDR1 SGHTA and CDR2 FQGNSA. The CDR3 spans 12 residues. The CDR3 nucleotides are TGTGCCAGCAGCTTAGGTATAGATACGCAGTATTTT. Translating it yields CASSLGIDTQYF.

V and J are TRBV11-2 and TRBJ2-7; TRBD2 is a possible D gene (6 bases). This CDR3 region has 15 residues. Germline CDR1 reads SGHAT; CDR2 reads FQNNGV. Trimming removed 2 bases from V and 3 bases from J, with 14 bases in between. CDR3: CASSLSFVGGYEQYF. In DNA, the CDR3 is TGTGCCAGCAGCTTATCCTTCGTGGGGGGCTACGAGCAGTACTTC.

The rearrangement joins TRBV9 to TRBJ2-7; TRBD2 agrees at 7 bases. The CDR3 runs to 13 residues. Germline-derived CDR1 and CDR2 are SGDLS and YYNGEE. With 4 bases clipped from V and 0 bases from J, the junction kept 1 base outside the gene matches. CDR3: CASSRGDSYEQYF. CDR3 DNA: TGTGCCAGCAGCCGGGGGGACTCCTACGAGCAGTACTTC.

V usage is TRBV6-2 or TRBV6-3 and J usage is TRBJ1-1, with 7 bases fitting TRBD1. With 6 bases clipped from V and 5 bases from J, the junction kept 12 bases outside the gene matches. The CDR3 extends over 15 amino acids. CDR1 MNHEY and CDR2 SVGEGT come from the germline V gene. CDR3 bases: TGTGCCAGCAGCGCATTGACAGGGATAGGGACTGAAGCTTTCTTT. Translation: CASSALTGIGTEAFF.

The sample holds a few counts of this clone. The V and J genes are TRBV7-3 and TRBJ2-2, with 9 nucleotides matching TRBD2. Germline V lookup: CDR1 SGHTA, CDR2 FQGTGA. Unmatched junction bases numbered 5, after V lost 7 bases and J lost 2 bases. The CDR3 consists of 15 residues. In nucleotides, the CDR3 is TGTGCCAGCACGCAACTAGCGGGTAACACCGGGGAGCTGTTTTTT. This sequence encodes CASTQLAGNTGELFF.

The chain is built from TRBV5-1 and TRBJ1-2; maybe TRBD1 (5 bases). Trimming shortened V by 4 bases and J by 4 bases, and 17 bases separated the two germline ends. Germline loops: CDR1 SGHRS, CDR2 YFSETQ. The CDR3 contains 15 residues. The CDR3 DNA reads as TGCGCCAGCAGCCCCCGGACATCAGCGGGCTATGGCTACACCTTC. Amino acid sequence: CASSPRTSAGYGYTF. Drawing the rest from reference TRBV5-1 and TRBJ1-2, the complete variable domain is KAGVTQTPRYLIKTRGQQVTLSCSPISGHRSVSWYQQTPGQGLQFLFEYFSETQRNKGNFPGRFSGRQFSNSRSEMNVSTLELGDSALYLCASSPRTSAGYGYTFGSGTRLTVV.

This chain uses TRBV11-3 with TRBJ2-7, with TRBD1 matching over 10 bases. V lost 5 bases and J lost 5; bases outside the gene matches: 6. CDR1 and CDR2 from the germline V gene are SGHNT and YENEEA. The CDR3 runs to 14 residues. CDR3 DNA: TGTGCCAGCAGCCACGGGACAGGGGTCGACGAGCAGTACTTC. It translates to CASSHGTGVDEQYF.

The gene calls are TRBV6-5 and TRBJ1-5; unclear D gene. This CDR3 region has 14 residues. Germline CDR1 MNHEY, CDR2 SVGAGI. V dropped 6 bases and J dropped 3 bases, with 12 bases sitting between them. CDR3 amino acids: CASSPEGPNQPQHF. The CDR3 nucleotides are TGTGCCAGCAGCCCCGAGGGCCCCAATCAGCCCCAGCATTTT.

The gene calls are TRBV5-6 and TRBJ2-7; 7 bases fit TRBD1. The CDR3 has 13 residues. With V trimmed by 6 bases and J by 5 bases, 8 bases remained unmatched. Germline CDR1 is SGHDT and CDR2 is YYEEEE. The CDR3 DNA follows: TGTGCCAGCACCCCGACAGGGTCCGACGAGCAGTACTTC. It yields the protein CASTPTGSDEQYF.

This chain uses TRBV28 with TRBJ1-3; D uncertain. Trimming pared 2 bases from V and 0 bases from J, leaving 8 bases between. The CDR3 is 15 amino acids. The germline gives CDR1 MDHEN, CDR2 SYDVKM. DNA for the CDR3: TGTGCCAGCAGTTTAGATACAGACTCTGGAAACACCATATATTTT. Its translation: CASSLDTDSGNTIYF.

This clone has a single count. V is TRBV6-5 and J is TRBJ1-2; 7 bases are shared with TRBD1. The CDR3 consists of 14 residues. V dropped 8 bases and J dropped 3; count of bases not matched to a gene: 9. CDR1 is MNHEY, CDR2 SVGAGI, per germline. The CDR3 sequence is CASSETGQYYGYTF. CDR3 nucleotide sequence: TGTGCCAGCTCCGAGACAGGGCAATACTATGGCTACACCTTC.

The genes are TRBV18 and TRBJ1-6; D gene ambiguous. The germline V gene encodes CDR1 KGHSH and CDR2 LQKENI. V was clipped by 5 bases and J by 9 bases, with 8 bases between them. The CDR3 loop spans 12 amino acids. CDR3 sequence (DNA): TGTGCCAGCTCAGGTCTGCGTTCACCCCTCCACTTT. Amino acids: CASSGLRSPLHF.

This chain uses TRBV7-2 with TRBJ2-7; 12 bases agree with TRBD2. In germline, CDR1 is SGHTA, CDR2 FQGNSA. CDR3 length equals 16 residues. After removal of 3 bases from V and 4 bases from J, the junction contained 7 bases not matched to a gene. The CDR3 nucleotides are TGTGCCAGCAGCTTGCGACTAGCGGGGGCCGGATACGAGCAGTACTTC. Translating gives CASSLRLAGAGYEQYF.

This chain uses TRBV9 with TRBJ2-5; tentative D call: TRBD2 (6 bases). In germline, CDR1 is SGDLS, CDR2 YYNGEE. The V and J ends lost 0 bases and 4 bases respectively, with 13 bases between them. The CDR3 sequence is 15 residues long. CDR3 region: CASSVGGGGLETQYF. The CDR3 DNA follows: TGTGCCAGCAGCGTAGGTGGGGGAGGATTAGAGACCCAGTACTTC.

The chain joins TRBV11-2 to TRBJ2-7; the match to TRBD2 covers 7 bases. V shed 5 bases, J shed 1 base, and the junction held 5 bases outside the gene matches. Per the germline V gene, CDR1 is SGHAT and CDR2 is FQNNGV. The CDR3 contains 14 residues. DNA of the CDR3: TGTGCCAGCAGCCCCATAGCGGGTTCCTACGAGCAGTACTTC. Translating gives CASSPIAGSYEQYF.